Listed below are T cell receptor beta chains from one sample, sequenced in a study of blood T cell repertoires in COVID-19. The assay was immunoSEQ multiplex PCR, and TCRdb's table has in-frame clones only and misses some. The table lists some 250,000 clones, 81% of them singletons. Material: peripheral blood. These receptors were collected from a woman aged 55-69 years with active or convalescent COVID-19. Both conserved end residues are part of each CDR3. D genes are given only for firm matches. The size of a clone is reported for some rows only, either as once, few or many, or as a class for expanded clones.

cdr3_nt: TGTGCCAGCAGTGCCCCGGGAAAGGACACCGGGGAGCTGTTTTTT; cdr3_aa: CASSAPGKDTGELFF; j_call: TRBJ2-2; v_call: TRBV25-1; clone_size: few; cdr3_length: 15; d_call: .
cdr3_nt: TGCGCCAGCAGCCAACCGCGGGGGGGCGCGTACAATGAGCAGTTCTTC; cdr3_aa: CASSQPRGGAYNEQFF; j_call: TRBJ2-1; v_call: TRBV4-1; clone_size: few; cdr3_length: 16; d_call: TRBD2
cdr3_nt: TGTGCCAGCTCACCAACGAAGGGACAGGGGAGTGAGCAGTTCTTC; cdr3_aa: CASSPTKGQGSEQFF; j_call: TRBJ2-1; v_call: TRBV18; clone_size: .; cdr3_length: 15; d_call: TRBD1
cdr3_nt: TGTGCCAGCAGCTTGGACAGGATCTACACCTTC; cdr3_aa: CASSLDRIYTF; j_call: TRBJ1-2; v_call: TRBV5-6; clone_size: .; cdr3_length: 11; d_call: .
cdr3_nt: TGTGCCAGCAGCCCTGACAGAAATCAGCCCCAGCATTTT; cdr3_aa: CASSPDRNQPQHF; j_call: TRBJ1-5; v_call: TRBV14; clone_size: .; cdr3_length: 13; d_call: .
cdr3_nt: TGTGCCATCAGTGCCGACAGGGGAGCGGATGAAAAACTGTTTTTT; cdr3_aa: CAISADRGADEKLFF; j_call: TRBJ1-4; v_call: TRBV10-3; clone_size: .; cdr3_length: 15; d_call: TRBD1
cdr3_nt: TGTGCCAGCAGCCGACTAGCGGGGGGGAGCTCCTACAATGAGCAGTTCTTC; cdr3_aa: CASSRLAGGSSYNEQFF; j_call: TRBJ2-1; v_call: TRBV6-4; clone_size: few; cdr3_length: 17; d_call: TRBD2
cdr3_nt: TGTGCCAGCCTCACCGGGGAGCTGTTTTTT; cdr3_aa: CASLTGELFF; j_call: TRBJ2-2; v_call: TRBV6-5; clone_size: .; cdr3_length: 10; d_call: .
cdr3_nt: TGTGCCAGCAGCTTGACAGGGGGCAGGAACACCGGGGAGCTGTTTTTT; cdr3_aa: CASSLTGGRNTGELFF; j_call: TRBJ2-2; v_call: TRBV7-2; clone_size: few; cdr3_length: 16; d_call: TRBD1
cdr3_nt: TGTGCCAGTAGTATAGGCCCCCCGGGAGAGCAGTACTTC; cdr3_aa: CASSIGPPGEQYF; j_call: TRBJ2-7; v_call: TRBV19; clone_size: .; cdr3_length: 13; d_call: .
cdr3_nt: TGTGCCAGCAGCTTGGAGCCCGGGGATTACTATGGCTACACCTTC; cdr3_aa: CASSLEPGDYYGYTF; j_call: TRBJ1-2; v_call: TRBV5-4; clone_size: .; cdr3_length: 15; d_call: .
cdr3_nt: TGTGCCACCAGCAGAAACACCGACACTGAAGCTTTCTTT; cdr3_aa: CATSRNTDTEAFF; j_call: TRBJ1-1; v_call: TRBV15; clone_size: few; cdr3_length: 13; d_call: .
cdr3_nt: TGTGCCAGCAGTCCCCTGAGCTCCTATAATTCACCCCTCCACTTT; cdr3_aa: CASSPLSSYNSPLHF; j_call: TRBJ1-6; v_call: TRBV6-4; clone_size: .; cdr3_length: 15; d_call: .
cdr3_nt: TGTGCCAGCAGCGTAGTTTACGGGGGTTCCGGGGAGCTGTTTTTT; cdr3_aa: CASSVVYGGSGELFF; j_call: TRBJ2-2; v_call: TRBV9; clone_size: .; cdr3_length: 15; d_call: .
cdr3_nt: TGTGCCAGCAGGATGCGGTCCGGGACAGGGAATAATTCACCCCTCCACTTT; cdr3_aa: CASRMRSGTGNNSPLHF; j_call: TRBJ1-6; v_call: TRBV2; clone_size: few; cdr3_length: 17; d_call: TRBD1
cdr3_nt: TGTGCCAGTAGTATACGGACAGGGGATCAGCCCCAGCATTTT; cdr3_aa: CASSIRTGDQPQHF; j_call: TRBJ1-5; v_call: TRBV19; clone_size: few; cdr3_length: 14; d_call: TRBD1
cdr3_nt: TGTGCCAGTTTCCCACGCGGTCTGAACACTGAAGCTTTCTTT; cdr3_aa: CASFPRGLNTEAFF; j_call: TRBJ1-1; v_call: TRBV19; clone_size: .; cdr3_length: 14; d_call: .
cdr3_nt: TGTGCCTGGAGTGGGGGTAGCGGAGCCACAGATACGCAGTATTTT; cdr3_aa: CAWSGGSGATDTQYF; j_call: TRBJ2-3; v_call: TRBV30; clone_size: .; cdr3_length: 15; d_call: .
cdr3_nt: TGTGCCACCAGCAGGACAATAGGGACAGGGGCTGAGACCCAGTACTTC; cdr3_aa: CATSRTIGTGAETQYF; j_call: TRBJ2-5; v_call: TRBV15; clone_size: .; cdr3_length: 16; d_call: TRBD1
cdr3_nt: TGTGCCAGCAGCTTAGGCCAAGGGGCAGTTTCCTACGAGCAGTACTTC; cdr3_aa: CASSLGQGAVSYEQYF; j_call: TRBJ2-7; v_call: TRBV13; clone_size: once; cdr3_length: 16; d_call: .
cdr3_nt: TGTGCCAGCAGCCCAGGGGGACTAGCGGGGGAAGAGACCCAGTACTTC; cdr3_aa: CASSPGGLAGEETQYF; j_call: TRBJ2-5; v_call: TRBV3-1/TRBV3-2; clone_size: once; cdr3_length: 16; d_call: TRBD2
cdr3_nt: TGTGCCAGCAGCCATCTGAGGGTGGAAAAACTGTTTTTT; cdr3_aa: CASSHLRVEKLFF; j_call: TRBJ1-4; v_call: TRBV5-5; clone_size: .; cdr3_length: 13; d_call: .
cdr3_nt: TGTGCCACCAGCAGAGATCTTCAAGGGGGCGGCGAGCAGTACTTC; cdr3_aa: CATSRDLQGGGEQYF; j_call: TRBJ2-7; v_call: TRBV15; clone_size: .; cdr3_length: 15; d_call: TRBD1
cdr3_nt: TGTGCCAGCAGTGCTTTGACAGGGGGCTATGGCTACACCTTC; cdr3_aa: CASSALTGGYGYTF; j_call: TRBJ1-2; v_call: TRBV25-1; clone_size: few; cdr3_length: 14; d_call: TRBD1
cdr3_nt: TGTGCCAGCTCCCCGGGAGGGGCGCCTCAAGAGACCCAGTACTTC; cdr3_aa: CASSPGGAPQETQYF; j_call: TRBJ2-5; v_call: TRBV18; clone_size: .; cdr3_length: 15; d_call: TRBD2
cdr3_nt: TGTGCCAGTAGTATAGGCGAGGGCGACGAGCAGTACTTC; cdr3_aa: CASSIGEGDEQYF; j_call: TRBJ2-7; v_call: TRBV19; clone_size: .; cdr3_length: 13; d_call: .
cdr3_nt: TGCGCCAGCAGCCAAGATCACGGGGGAGGGACTAGGATAGATACGCAGTATTTT; cdr3_aa: CASSQDHGGGTRIDTQYF; j_call: TRBJ2-3; v_call: TRBV4-3; clone_size: .; cdr3_length: 18; d_call: TRBD2
cdr3_nt: TGTGCCAGCAGTTACCTCCAGGGATTTTCCTACGAGCAGTACTTC; cdr3_aa: CASSYLQGFSYEQYF; j_call: TRBJ2-7; v_call: TRBV6-5; clone_size: .; cdr3_length: 15; d_call: .
cdr3_nt: TGCAGCGTTGAGAGCGACGAGCAGTACTTC; cdr3_aa: CSVESDEQYF; j_call: TRBJ2-7; v_call: TRBV29-1; clone_size: .; cdr3_length: 10; d_call: .
cdr3_nt: TGTGCCATCAGTCAGGGGGCTGGTATCACTGAAGCTTTCTTT; cdr3_aa: CAISQGAGITEAFF; j_call: TRBJ1-1; v_call: TRBV10-3; clone_size: .; cdr3_length: 14; d_call: TRBD1
cdr3_nt: TGTGCCAGCAGTCCCAGGGTATACGGTGGTGAGCAGTACTTC; cdr3_aa: CASSPRVYGGEQYF; j_call: TRBJ2-7; v_call: TRBV14; clone_size: few; cdr3_length: 14; d_call: .
cdr3_nt: TGTGCCATAACTAAGACAGGGGAAGGGTATGGCTACACCTTC; cdr3_aa: CAITKTGEGYGYTF; j_call: TRBJ1-2; v_call: TRBV10-3; clone_size: .; cdr3_length: 14; d_call: TRBD1
cdr3_nt: TGTGCCAGCTCACGAGGGGACAGGGGCCTCACAGATACGCAGTATTTT; cdr3_aa: CASSRGDRGLTDTQYF; j_call: TRBJ2-3; v_call: TRBV18; clone_size: .; cdr3_length: 16; d_call: TRBD1
cdr3_nt: TGTGCCAGCAGCGGAGGACAGGGGCGGGGCTATGGCTACACCTTC; cdr3_aa: CASSGGQGRGYGYTF; j_call: TRBJ1-2; v_call: TRBV13; clone_size: .; cdr3_length: 15; d_call: TRBD1
cdr3_nt: TGTGCCAGCAGCCCCGCGACAGGGAGTCATGAAAAACTGTTTTTT; cdr3_aa: CASSPATGSHEKLFF; j_call: TRBJ1-4; v_call: TRBV7-9; clone_size: .; cdr3_length: 15; d_call: TRBD1
cdr3_nt: TGTGCCAGCAGCGCCACGAGCGGGGTCAATGAGCAGTTCTTC; cdr3_aa: CASSATSGVNEQFF; j_call: TRBJ2-1; v_call: TRBV11-1; clone_size: .; cdr3_length: 14; d_call: TRBD2
cdr3_nt: TGTGCCAGCAGCTTAGAACTATCCTACGAGCAGTACTTC; cdr3_aa: CASSLELSYEQYF; j_call: TRBJ2-7; v_call: TRBV11-2; clone_size: .; cdr3_length: 13; d_call: .
cdr3_nt: TGCGCCAGCAGTGACGAGGACAGGGGGCCGAACACCGGGGAGCTGTTTTTT; cdr3_aa: CASSDEDRGPNTGELFF; j_call: TRBJ2-2; v_call: TRBV10-1; clone_size: .; cdr3_length: 17; d_call: TRBD1
cdr3_nt: TGTGCCAGCAGTTTTCCCTCACCCGGGACAGGGGGCGTTGTGACAGATACGCAGTATTTT; cdr3_aa: CASSFPSPGTGGVVTDTQYF; j_call: TRBJ2-3; v_call: TRBV6-2/TRBV6-3; clone_size: .; cdr3_length: 20; d_call: TRBD1
cdr3_nt: TGCAGTGCTAGCCTAGTAGAGACCCAGTACTTC; cdr3_aa: CSASLVETQYF; j_call: TRBJ2-5; v_call: TRBV20-1; clone_size: .; cdr3_length: 11; d_call: .
cdr3_nt: TGTGCTAGTGGTTTGTTCCACTCGAACACCGGGGAGCTGTTTTTT; cdr3_aa: CASGLFHSNTGELFF; j_call: TRBJ2-2; v_call: TRBV12-5; clone_size: .; cdr3_length: 15; d_call: .
cdr3_nt: TGTGCCAGCAGCGTAGTGTCCGGGGGGCATATAGATACGCAGTATTTT; cdr3_aa: CASSVVSGGHIDTQYF; j_call: TRBJ2-3; v_call: TRBV9; clone_size: .; cdr3_length: 16; d_call: .
cdr3_nt: TGTGCCAGCAGCTTAGAGACAGGATCGAACACCGGGGAGCTGTTTTTT; cdr3_aa: CASSLETGSNTGELFF; j_call: TRBJ2-2; v_call: TRBV5-4; clone_size: .; cdr3_length: 16; d_call: .
cdr3_nt: TGTGCCAGCAGCTCCAAGGACAGGGGGTCGGAAAAACTGTTTTTT; cdr3_aa: CASSSKDRGSEKLFF; j_call: TRBJ1-4; v_call: TRBV7-9; clone_size: .; cdr3_length: 15; d_call: TRBD1
cdr3_nt: TGTGCCCCCGTCTACGAGCAGTACTTC; cdr3_aa: CAPVYEQYF; j_call: TRBJ2-7; v_call: TRBV7-3; clone_size: .; cdr3_length: 9; d_call: .
cdr3_nt: TGTGCCATCAGTGAGTCGAAAGTGGGGGGGGCTGGAAACACCATATATTTT; cdr3_aa: CAISESKVGGAGNTIYF; j_call: TRBJ1-3; v_call: TRBV10-3; clone_size: .; cdr3_length: 17; d_call: .
cdr3_nt: TGTGCCAGCAGTCCGACAGGAACCTATGGCTACACCTTC; cdr3_aa: CASSPTGTYGYTF; j_call: TRBJ1-2; v_call: TRBV6-4; clone_size: .; cdr3_length: 13; d_call: .
cdr3_nt: TGCGCCAGCAGCTTGGAGGGGGCAGGTTATCAGCCCCAGCATTTT; cdr3_aa: CASSLEGAGYQPQHF; j_call: TRBJ1-5; v_call: TRBV5-1; clone_size: .; cdr3_length: 15; d_call: TRBD1
cdr3_nt: TGTGCCACCGTATCCGGGGTAGGGCTAAATGAAAAACTGTTTTTT; cdr3_aa: CATVSGVGLNEKLFF; j_call: TRBJ1-4; v_call: TRBV2; clone_size: .; cdr3_length: 15; d_call: .
cdr3_nt: TGTGCCAGCAGCTTAGACAGGGGGTCATACAATGAGCAGTTCTTC; cdr3_aa: CASSLDRGSYNEQFF; j_call: TRBJ2-1; v_call: TRBV7-8; clone_size: .; cdr3_length: 15; d_call: TRBD1
cdr3_nt: TGCGCCAGCAGTCAGGGACTAGCGGGGGATGAGCAGTTCTTC; cdr3_aa: CASSQGLAGDEQFF; j_call: TRBJ2-1; v_call: TRBV5-1; clone_size: .; cdr3_length: 14; d_call: TRBD2
cdr3_nt: TGTGCCAGCAGCCAAGATGGGGAGGTCTTTTACTATGGCTACACCTTC; cdr3_aa: CASSQDGEVFYYGYTF; j_call: TRBJ1-2; v_call: TRBV3-1/TRBV3-2; clone_size: .; cdr3_length: 16; d_call: .
cdr3_nt: TGTGCCAGTAGTACCCTAGCCCCCGACGGGAGGATCTATGGCTACACCTTC; cdr3_aa: CASSTLAPDGRIYGYTF; j_call: TRBJ1-2; v_call: TRBV19; clone_size: .; cdr3_length: 17; d_call: .
cdr3_nt: TGCGCCAGCAGCTACGTGACAGGGAGTTCCACTGAAGCTTTCTTT; cdr3_aa: CASSYVTGSSTEAFF; j_call: TRBJ1-1; v_call: TRBV5-1; clone_size: .; cdr3_length: 15; d_call: TRBD1
cdr3_nt: TGTGCCAGTAGTACCCGACAGGGACGGTCTAACTATGGCTACACCTTC; cdr3_aa: CASSTRQGRSNYGYTF; j_call: TRBJ1-2; v_call: TRBV19; clone_size: .; cdr3_length: 16; d_call: TRBD1
cdr3_nt: TGTGCCAGCAGACGGGGGGTCCAAGAGACCCAGTACTTC; cdr3_aa: CASRRGVQETQYF; j_call: TRBJ2-5; v_call: TRBV2; clone_size: .; cdr3_length: 13; d_call: TRBD2
cdr3_nt: TGTGCCAGCAGCTTAAGAGTCCTGGAGACCCAGTACTTC; cdr3_aa: CASSLRVLETQYF; j_call: TRBJ2-5; v_call: TRBV7-9; clone_size: .; cdr3_length: 13; d_call: .
cdr3_nt: TGTGCCAGCAGCTTAGAAAACAGGGGCAATCAGCCCCAGCATTTT; cdr3_aa: CASSLENRGNQPQHF; j_call: TRBJ1-5; v_call: TRBV7-6; clone_size: once; cdr3_length: 15; d_call: .
cdr3_nt: TGCAGTGCTAGTTTTCATAACCCCAGTCAGCCCCAGCATTTT; cdr3_aa: CSASFHNPSQPQHF; j_call: TRBJ1-5; v_call: TRBV20-1; clone_size: .; cdr3_length: 14; d_call: .